A selection of T cell receptor beta chains follows, all from one sample in a study of blood T cell repertoires in COVID-19. Profiled with immunoSEQ multiplex PCR; TCRdb holds only in-frame clones, not every one. The sample includes fewer than 250,000 clones, under 85% seen only once; the top ten take 5.5%. The sample was peripheral blood. The receptors here all came from a human donor in a cohort sampled during active COVID-19. Both conserved end residues are part of each CDR3. A D gene is named only where the DNA matches it firmly. Not all rows give a size; the values are once, few, many and, for expanded clones, a class.

>TRBV4-1|NA|TRBJ2-3|NA
CASSQDRSRITDTQYF
TGCGCCAGCAGCCAAGATCGTAGCAGAATCACAGATACGCAGTATTTT
>TRBV29-1|NA|TRBJ2-3|NA
CSVLPPNYQGTQYF
TGCAGCGTTCTACCCCCGAATTATCAGGGTACGCAGTATTTT
>TRBV3-1/TRBV3-2|NA|TRBJ2-3|NA
CASSQEFTRVRADTQYF
TGTGCCAGCAGCCAAGAGTTTACTCGCGTGAGGGCAGATACGCAGTATTTT
>TRBV29-1|TRBD2|TRBJ2-1|NA
CSVLSGGNEQFF
TGCAGCGTCCTAAGCGGGGGTAATGAGCAGTTCTTC
>TRBV6-6|TRBD1|TRBJ1-2|NA
CASRAGTGDNYGYTF
TGTGCCAGCAGAGCCGGGACAGGGGACAACTATGGCTACACCTTC
>TRBV7-9|NA|TRBJ2-2|NA
CASSPRGELFF
TGTGCCAGCAGCCCCCGGGGGGAGCTGTTTTTT
>TRBV19|NA|TRBJ2-7|NA
CASSIAPRAPYEQYF
TGTGCCAGTAGTATAGCCCCCAGGGCTCCCTACGAGCAGTACTTC
>TRBV12-5|TRBD2|TRBJ2-1|many
CASGFKPIPGLAGRSNNEQFF
TGTGCTAGTGGGTTTAAACCCATACCGGGACTAGCGGGGAGGTCCAACAATGAGCAGTTCTTC
>TRBV21-1|NA|TRBJ1-2|few
CASSKGDRGETNYGYTF
TGTGCCAGCAGCAAAGGGGACAGGGGAGAGACTAACTATGGCTACACCTTC
>TRBV3-1/TRBV3-2|NA|TRBJ1-4|few
CASSQLATNEKLFF
TGTGCCAGCAGTCAACTTGCAACTAATGAAAAACTGTTTTTT
>TRBV7-6|NA|TRBJ2-1|NA
CASSQYSVSYNEQFF
TGTGCCAGCAGCCAATATAGTGTCTCCTACAATGAGCAGTTCTTC
>TRBV7-2|NA|TRBJ2-5|NA
CASSLVSVGETQYF
TGTGCCAGCAGCTTAGTAAGCGTGGGAGAGACCCAGTACTTC
>TRBV2|NA|TRBJ1-3|once
CASSEAGQGNTIYF
TGTGCCAGCAGTGAAGCGGGGCAGGGAAACACCATATATTTT
>TRBV18|NA|TRBJ1-1|NA
CASSPNSIETEAFF
TGTGCCAGCTCACCAAACAGTATAGAGACTGAAGCTTTCTTT
>TRBV11-2|TRBD2|TRBJ2-2|NA
CASSLPGTSWRKGTGELFF
TGTGCCAGCAGCTTACCCGGGACTAGCTGGAGGAAAGGCACCGGGGAGCTGTTTTTT
>TRBV5-4|TRBD1|TRBJ2-1|once
CASSLRDSAYNEQFF
TGTGCCAGCAGCCTCCGGGACAGCGCCTACAATGAGCAGTTCTTC
>TRBV19|NA|TRBJ2-3|NA
CASSIPQDTQYF
TGTGCCAGTAGTATACCCCAGGATACGCAGTATTTT
>TRBV6-5|NA|TRBJ1-1|NA
CASSYGAQNTEAFF
TGTGCCAGCAGTTACGGAGCACAGAACACTGAAGCTTTCTTT
>TRBV27|TRBD1|TRBJ1-5|NA
CASSPPGTGGNQPQHF
TGTGCCAGCAGCCCACCTGGGACAGGGGGCAATCAGCCCCAGCATTTT
>TRBV27|TRBD1|TRBJ2-1|NA
CASSLLTDRVHNEQFF
TGTGCCAGCAGTCTTCTTACGGACAGGGTGCACAATGAGCAGTTCTTC
>TRBV27|TRBD2|TRBJ2-2|NA
CASGPGRGTGELFF
TGTGCCAGCGGTCCGGGGCGGGGGACCGGGGAGCTGTTTTTT
>TRBV30|TRBD1|TRBJ1-3|NA
CAWRMTGDLGNTIYF
TGTGCCTGGAGGATGACAGGGGATTTGGGAAACACCATATATTTT
>TRBV6-6|TRBD2|TRBJ2-2|few
CASSAGDTGELFF
TGTGCCAGTTCAGCGGGGGACACCGGGGAGCTGTTTTTT
>TRBV10-2|NA|TRBJ2-7|few
CASRPGLGSSYEQYF
TGCGCCAGCAGGCCCGGGCTAGGGAGCTCCTACGAGCAGTACTTC
>TRBV12-3/TRBV12-4|NA|TRBJ1-1|once
CASSGDLNTEAFF
TGTGCCAGCAGCGGGGACTTAAACACTGAAGCTTTCTTT
>TRBV12-5|TRBD2|TRBJ2-1|few
CASGRGAGGSDNEQFF
TGTGCTAGTGGGCGCGGGGCGGGGGGCTCCGACAATGAGCAGTTCTTC
>TRBV19|NA|TRBJ2-3|NA
CASSIERGHSTDTQYF
TGTGCCAGTAGTATAGAGAGGGGACATAGCACAGATACGCAGTATTTT
>TRBV6-1|NA|TRBJ1-5|NA
CASSERSRTGVPQPQHF
TGTGCCAGCAGTGAAAGGTCTAGGACCGGGGTCCCTCAGCCCCAGCATTTT
>TRBV14|NA|TRBJ1-1|NA
CASSQERGTEAFF
TGTGCCAGCAGCCAAGAACGGGGCACTGAAGCTTTCTTT
>TRBV12-3/TRBV12-4|NA|TRBJ2-2|NA
CASNSLRTGELFF
TGTGCCAGCAACTCACTGAGGACCGGGGAGCTGTTTTTT
>TRBV7-9|TRBD1|TRBJ1-5|few
CASSRSGGQGYQPQHF
TGTGCCAGCAGCCGCTCGGGGGGACAGGGGTATCAGCCCCAGCATTTT
>TRBV4-1|TRBD1|TRBJ1-2|NA
CASSLSTGSIYGYTF
TGCGCCAGCAGCCTTTCGACAGGGTCCATTTATGGCTACACCTTC
>TRBV15|NA|TRBJ1-5|NA
CATSKERNQPQHF
TGTGCCACCAGCAAAGAGCGAAATCAGCCCCAGCATTTT
>TRBV3-1/TRBV3-2|TRBD1|TRBJ1-1|NA
CASSQAGQLNTEAFF
TGTGCCAGCAGCCAAGCGGGACAGTTAAACACTGAAGCTTTCTTT
>TRBV20-1|TRBD1|TRBJ2-3|NA
CSAWDRDTQYF
TGCAGTGCATGGGACAGGGATACGCAGTATTTT
>TRBV5-1|NA|TRBJ2-7|NA
CASSLKGRDEQYF
TGCGCCAGCAGCTTAAAGGGGCGAGACGAGCAGTACTTC
>TRBV5-5|TRBD1|TRBJ2-7|once
CASNLADRPRISSYEQYF
TGTGCCAGCAACCTGGCGGACAGGCCCAGAATAAGCTCCTACGAGCAGTACTTC
>TRBV12-3/TRBV12-4|NA|TRBJ2-4|NA
CASSLRGYIQYF
TGTGCCAGCAGTTTAAGGGGGTACATTCAGTACTTC
>TRBV5-1|NA|TRBJ1-2|NA
CASSQRDLGGYGYTF
TGCGCCAGCAGCCAGCGGGACTTGGGGGGCTATGGCTACACCTTC
>TRBV19|TRBD2|TRBJ2-3|NA
CASSETSGSTDTQYF
TGTGCCAGTTCAGAGACTAGCGGGTCCACAGATACGCAGTATTTT
>TRBV9|NA|TRBJ2-3|NA
CASSPEYNTQYF
TGTGCCAGCAGCCCTGAGTATAATACGCAGTATTTT
>TRBV2|TRBD2|TRBJ2-2|NA
CASKGGSGRTGELFF
TGTGCCAGCAAGGGAGGTAGCGGGAGGACCGGGGAGCTGTTTTTT
>TRBV5-1|NA|TRBJ1-5|NA
CASSFGREGQPQHF
TGCGCCAGCAGCTTTGGCAGGGAAGGTCAGCCCCAGCATTTT
>TRBV5-8|TRBD1|TRBJ2-7|NA
CASSLVQGAKEQYF
TGTGCCAGCAGCTTGGTACAGGGGGCGAAGGAGCAGTACTTC
>TRBV19|TRBD1|TRBJ1-1|once
CASSRQGNTEAFF
TGTGCCAGTAGTAGACAGGGGAACACTGAAGCTTTCTTT
>TRBV6-6|NA|TRBJ2-4|NA
CASSPIREQIIAKNIQYF
TGTGCCAGCAGTCCGATAAGGGAGCAGATAATAGCCAAAAACATTCAGTACTTC
>TRBV18|NA|TRBJ2-6|NA
CASSPFYRPGANVLTF
TGTGCCAGCTCACCATTCTACAGGCCTGGGGCCAACGTCCTGACTTTC
>TRBV19|TRBD1|TRBJ1-6|NA
CASSDRVDSPLHF
TGTGCCAGTAGTGACAGGGTGGATTCACCCCTCCACTTT
>TRBV9|NA|TRBJ2-3|NA
CASSPLARLSDTQYF
TGTGCCAGCAGCCCATTAGCAAGACTTTCGGATACGCAGTATTTT
>TRBV5-4|TRBD1|TRBJ2-4|NA
CASSLGQGAMAKNIQYF
TGTGCCAGCAGCTTGGGACAGGGGGCTATGGCCAAAAACATTCAGTACTTC
>TRBV6-6|TRBD1|TRBJ1-5|NA
CASSRGTANQPQHF
TGTGCCAGCAGTCGCGGGACAGCCAATCAGCCCCAGCATTTT
>TRBV11-2|TRBD1|TRBJ1-5|NA
CASSPAGTDSYSNQPQHF
TGTGCCAGCAGCCCCGCCGGGACAGATTCTTATAGCAATCAGCCCCAGCATTTT
>TRBV11-2|NA|TRBJ2-2|NA
CASSHLAPRTNTGELFF
TGTGCCAGCAGCCACCTAGCGCCAAGAACGAACACCGGGGAGCTGTTTTTT
>TRBV11-3|NA|TRBJ2-1|NA
CASSLDSTGTPQFF
TGTGCCAGCAGCTTAGATTCCACCGGGACTCCCCAGTTCTTC